The 2 T cell receptor beta chains listed next were all sequenced from one sample in a study of cytomegalovirus exposure and HLA in healthy donors. Primers: 60 Vbeta forward and 13 Jbeta reverse. TCRdb's copy holds only in-frame clones and misses some; the assay was immunoSEQ multiplex PCR. The repertoire holds 150,000 or so clones, with more than 75% as singletons. The sequenced material came from PBMCs. These receptor sequences come from a man aged 30-40 years in good health and CMV-seropositive.

This rearrangement joins TRBV4-2 to TRBJ2-1; 7 bases match TRBD2. This CDR3 region has 15 residues. Germline-derived CDR1 and CDR2 are LGHNA and YNFKEQ. The trim removed 2 bases at V and 10 bases at J, leaving 11 bases unmatched. Written as DNA, the CDR3 is TGTGCCAGCAGCCAATCTCGACTAGCACGCGGGGAGCAGTTCTTC. Its protein product is CASSQSRLARGEQFF.

The chain has TRBV15 and TRBJ2-1; 8 bases are shared with TRBD2. The CDR3 sequence is 15 residues long. Trimming at V came to 3 bases and at J to 9 bases, leaving 10 bases not matched to a gene. Germline V gene lookup returns CDR1 LNHNV and CDR2 YYDKDF (reference sequence). The CDR3 nucleotides are TGTGCCACCAGCAGGGGACTAGGTCCCCAAGGTGAGCAGTTCTTC. Amino acid sequence: CATSRGLGPQGEQFF.